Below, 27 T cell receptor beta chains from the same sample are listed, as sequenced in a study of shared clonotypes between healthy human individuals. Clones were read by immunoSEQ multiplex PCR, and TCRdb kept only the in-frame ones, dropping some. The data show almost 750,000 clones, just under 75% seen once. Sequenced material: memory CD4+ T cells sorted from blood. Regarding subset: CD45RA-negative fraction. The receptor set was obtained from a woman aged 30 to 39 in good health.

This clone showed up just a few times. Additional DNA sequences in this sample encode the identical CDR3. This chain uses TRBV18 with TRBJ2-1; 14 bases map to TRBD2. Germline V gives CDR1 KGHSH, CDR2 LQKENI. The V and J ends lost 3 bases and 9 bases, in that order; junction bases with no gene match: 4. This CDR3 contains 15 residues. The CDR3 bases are TGTGCCAGCTCACCGGGACTAGCGGGAGTTGGTGAGCAGTTCTTC. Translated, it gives CASSPGLAGVGEQFF.

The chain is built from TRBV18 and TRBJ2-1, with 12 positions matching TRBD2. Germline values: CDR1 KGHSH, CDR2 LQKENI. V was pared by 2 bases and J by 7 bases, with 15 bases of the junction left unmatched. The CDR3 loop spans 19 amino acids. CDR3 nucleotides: TGTGCCAGCTCACCAAGGGTCCTAGCGGGAGGGTCTTTCGGAAATGAGCAGTTCTTC. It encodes CASSPRVLAGGSFGNEQFF.

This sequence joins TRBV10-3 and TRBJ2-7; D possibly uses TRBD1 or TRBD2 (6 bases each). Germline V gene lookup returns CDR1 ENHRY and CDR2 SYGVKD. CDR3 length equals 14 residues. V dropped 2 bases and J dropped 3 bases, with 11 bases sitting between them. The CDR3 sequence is CAISEVGGGYEQYF. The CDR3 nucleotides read TGTGCCATCAGTGAGGTAGGGGGAGGCTACGAGCAGTACTTC.

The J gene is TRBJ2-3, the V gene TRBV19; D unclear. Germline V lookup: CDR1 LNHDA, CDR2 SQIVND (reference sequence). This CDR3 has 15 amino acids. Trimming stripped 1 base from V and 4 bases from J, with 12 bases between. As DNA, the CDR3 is TGTGCCAGTAGTATAGCCCCACCTTCCCCAGATACGCAGTATTTT. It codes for CASSIAPPSPDTQYF.

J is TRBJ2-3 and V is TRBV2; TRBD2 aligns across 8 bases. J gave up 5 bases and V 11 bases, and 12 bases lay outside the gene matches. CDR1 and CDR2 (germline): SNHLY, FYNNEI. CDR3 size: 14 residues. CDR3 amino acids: CAQASSGLLDTQYF. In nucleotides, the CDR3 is TGTGCCCAGGCTTCTAGCGGGTTGTTAGATACGCAGTATTTT.

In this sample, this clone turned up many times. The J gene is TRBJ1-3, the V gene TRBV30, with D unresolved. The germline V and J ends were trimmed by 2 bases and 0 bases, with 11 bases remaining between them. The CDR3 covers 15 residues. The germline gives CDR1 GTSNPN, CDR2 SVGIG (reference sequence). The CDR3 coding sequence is TGTGCCTGGAGTCGAGACTGGAGCTCTGGAAACACCATATATTTT. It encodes CAWSRDWSSGNTIYF.

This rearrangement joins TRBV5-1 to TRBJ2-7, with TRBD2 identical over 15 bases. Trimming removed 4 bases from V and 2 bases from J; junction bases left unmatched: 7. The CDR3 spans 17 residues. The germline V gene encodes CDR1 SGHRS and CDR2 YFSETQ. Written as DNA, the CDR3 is TGCGCCAGCAGCGTGGGACTAGCGGGAGGTTTCGCCTACGAGCAGTACTTC. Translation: CASSVGLAGGFAYEQYF.

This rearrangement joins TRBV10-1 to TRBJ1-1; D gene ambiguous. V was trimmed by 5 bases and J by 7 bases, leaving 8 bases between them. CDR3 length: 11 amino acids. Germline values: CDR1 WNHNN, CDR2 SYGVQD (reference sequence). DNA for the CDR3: TGCGCCAGCAGTTCGCAGTTTGAAGCTTTCTTT. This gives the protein CASSSQFEAFF.

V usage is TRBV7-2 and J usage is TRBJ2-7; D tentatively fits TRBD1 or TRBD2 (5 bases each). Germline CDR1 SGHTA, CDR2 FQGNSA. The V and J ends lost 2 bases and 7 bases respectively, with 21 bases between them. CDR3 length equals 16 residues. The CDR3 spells CASSLTGPLRGTEQYF. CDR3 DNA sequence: TGTGCCAGCAGCTTAACCGGACCTCTTAGAGGGACGGAGCAGTACTTC. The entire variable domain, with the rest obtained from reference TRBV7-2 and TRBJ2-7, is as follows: GAGVSQSPSNKVTEKGKDVELRCDPISGHTALYWYRQSLGQGLEFLIYFQGNSAPDKSGLPSDRFSAERTGGSVSTLTIQRTQQEDSAVYLCASSLTGPLRGTEQYFGPGTRLTVT.

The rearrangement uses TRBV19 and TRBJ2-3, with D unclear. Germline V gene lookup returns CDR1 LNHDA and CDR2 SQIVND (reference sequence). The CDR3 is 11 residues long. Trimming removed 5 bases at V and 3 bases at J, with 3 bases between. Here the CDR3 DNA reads TGTGCCAGTAGTGCAACAGATACGCAGTATTTT. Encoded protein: CASSATDTQYF.

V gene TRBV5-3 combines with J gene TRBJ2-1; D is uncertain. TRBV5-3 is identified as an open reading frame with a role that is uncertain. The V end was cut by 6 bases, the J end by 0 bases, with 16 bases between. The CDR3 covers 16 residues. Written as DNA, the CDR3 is TGTGCCAGAATCCGCTATGGCTGGAACTCCTACAATGAGCAGTTCTTC. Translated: CARIRYGWNSYNEQFF.

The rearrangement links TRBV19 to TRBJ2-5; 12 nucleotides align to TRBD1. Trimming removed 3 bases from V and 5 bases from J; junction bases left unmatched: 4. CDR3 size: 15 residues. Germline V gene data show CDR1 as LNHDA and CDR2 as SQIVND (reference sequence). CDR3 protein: CASSMGQGALETQYF. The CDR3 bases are TGTGCCAGTAGTATGGGACAGGGGGCTTTGGAGACCCAGTACTTC. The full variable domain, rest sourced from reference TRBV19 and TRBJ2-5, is DGGITQSPKYLFRKEGQNVTLSCEQNLNHDAMYWYRQDPGQGLRLIYYSQIVNDFQKGDIAEGYSVSREKKESFPLTVTSAQKNPTAFYLCASSMGQGALETQYFGPGTRLLVL.

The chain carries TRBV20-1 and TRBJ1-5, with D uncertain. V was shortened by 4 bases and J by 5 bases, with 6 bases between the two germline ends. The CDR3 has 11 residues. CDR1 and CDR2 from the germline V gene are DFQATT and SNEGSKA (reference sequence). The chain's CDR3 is CSAKGYQPQHF. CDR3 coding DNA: TGCAGTGCTAAAGGGTATCAGCCCCAGCATTTT.

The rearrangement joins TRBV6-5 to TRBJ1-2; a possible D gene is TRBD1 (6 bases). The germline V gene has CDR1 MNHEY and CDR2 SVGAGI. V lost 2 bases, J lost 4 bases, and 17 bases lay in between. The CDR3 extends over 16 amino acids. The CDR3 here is CASSYLQGTALYGYTF. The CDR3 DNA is TGTGCCAGCAGTTACCTACAGGGAACCGCTCTCTATGGCTACACCTTC.

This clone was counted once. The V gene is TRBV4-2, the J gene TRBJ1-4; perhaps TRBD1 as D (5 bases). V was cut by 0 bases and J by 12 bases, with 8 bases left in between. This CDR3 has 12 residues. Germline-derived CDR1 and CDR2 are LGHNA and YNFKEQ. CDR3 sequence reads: CASSQDRVELFF. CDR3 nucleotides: TGTGCCAGCAGCCAAGACAGGGTGGAACTGTTTTTT.

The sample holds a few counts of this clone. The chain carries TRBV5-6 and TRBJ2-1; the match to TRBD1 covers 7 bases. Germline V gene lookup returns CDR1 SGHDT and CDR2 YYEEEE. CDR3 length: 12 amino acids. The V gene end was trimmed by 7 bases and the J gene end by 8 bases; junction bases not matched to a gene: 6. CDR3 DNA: TGTGCCAGCGGAAAAACAGGGGATGAGCAGTTCTTC. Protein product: CASGKTGDEQFF.

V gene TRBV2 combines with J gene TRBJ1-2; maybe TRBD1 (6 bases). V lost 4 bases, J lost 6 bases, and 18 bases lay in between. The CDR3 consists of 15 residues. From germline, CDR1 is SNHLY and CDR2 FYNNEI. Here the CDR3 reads CASSGLGGVPHGYTF. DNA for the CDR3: TGTGCCAGCAGTGGTCTAGGGGGAGTTCCCCATGGCTACACCTTC.

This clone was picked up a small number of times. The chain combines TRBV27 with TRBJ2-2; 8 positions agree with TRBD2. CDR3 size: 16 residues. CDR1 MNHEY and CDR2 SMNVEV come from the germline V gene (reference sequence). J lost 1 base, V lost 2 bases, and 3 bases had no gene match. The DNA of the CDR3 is TGTGCCAGCAGTTTAAATAGCGGGGTGAACACCGGGGAGCTGTTTTTT. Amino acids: CASSLNSGVNTGELFF.

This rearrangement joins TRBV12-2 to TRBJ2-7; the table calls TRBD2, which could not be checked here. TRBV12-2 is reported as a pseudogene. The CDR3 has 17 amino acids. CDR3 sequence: CASRLHGSGLVGCEQYF. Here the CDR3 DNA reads TGTGCAAGTCGCTTGCATGGCTCCGGACTAGTAGGCTGCGAGCAGTACTTC.

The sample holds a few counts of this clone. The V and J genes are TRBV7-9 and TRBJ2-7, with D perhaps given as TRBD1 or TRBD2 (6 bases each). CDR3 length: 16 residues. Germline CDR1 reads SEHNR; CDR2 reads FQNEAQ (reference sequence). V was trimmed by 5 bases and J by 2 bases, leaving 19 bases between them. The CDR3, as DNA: TGTGCCAGCAGCCCAAGCCGGGGGCGGCTAACCTACGAGCAGTACTTC. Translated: CASSPSRGRLTYEQYF.

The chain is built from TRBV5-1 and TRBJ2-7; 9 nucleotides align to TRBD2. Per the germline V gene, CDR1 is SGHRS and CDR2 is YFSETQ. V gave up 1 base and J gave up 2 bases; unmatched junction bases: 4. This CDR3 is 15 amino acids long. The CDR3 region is CASSLLAGDPYEQYF. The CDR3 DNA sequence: TGCGCCAGCAGCTTGTTAGCGGGAGACCCCTACGAGCAGTACTTC.

This CDR3 is CASSLGRRRVATNEKLFF. The CDR3 bases are TGTGCCAGCAGCTTAGGTCGAAGACGGGTAGCAACTAATGAAAAACTGTTTTTT. The chain employs TRBV7-9 and TRBJ1-4; D is uncertain. CDR1 and CDR2 (germline): SEHNR, FQNEAQ (reference sequence). CDR3 length: 18 residues. Trimming took 1 base from V and 0 from J, leaving 15 bases between them.

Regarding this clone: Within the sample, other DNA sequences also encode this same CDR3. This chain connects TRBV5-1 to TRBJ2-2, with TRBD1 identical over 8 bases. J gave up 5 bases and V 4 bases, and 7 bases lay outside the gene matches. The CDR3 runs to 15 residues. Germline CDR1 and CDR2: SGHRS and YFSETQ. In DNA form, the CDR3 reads TGCGCCAGCAGCCCTGGGACAGGAGGGACCGGGGAGCTGTTTTTT. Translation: CASSPGTGGTGELFF.

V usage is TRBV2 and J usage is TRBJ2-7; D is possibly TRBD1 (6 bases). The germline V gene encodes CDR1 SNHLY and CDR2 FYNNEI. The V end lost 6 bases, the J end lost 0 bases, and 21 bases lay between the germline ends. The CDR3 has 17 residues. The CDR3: CASSQTRGGLSSYEQYF. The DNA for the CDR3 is TGTGCCAGCAGCCAAACCAGGGGCGGACTGAGCTCCTACGAGCAGTACTTC.

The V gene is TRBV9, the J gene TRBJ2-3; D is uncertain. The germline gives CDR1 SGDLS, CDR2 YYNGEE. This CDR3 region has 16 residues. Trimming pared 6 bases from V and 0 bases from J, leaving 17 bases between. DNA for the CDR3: TGTGCCAGCAAAGCTTACCAGTGGCGGAGCACAGATACGCAGTATTTT. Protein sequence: CASKAYQWRSTDTQYF. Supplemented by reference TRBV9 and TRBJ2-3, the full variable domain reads DSGVTQTPKHLITATGQRVTLRCSPRSGDLSVYWYQQSLDQGLQFLIQYYNGEERAKGNILERFSAQQFPDLHSELNLSSLELGDSALYFCASKAYQWRSTDTQYFGPGTRLTVL.

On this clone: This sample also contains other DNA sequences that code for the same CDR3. The CDR3 region is CASSPRTANTEAFF. CDR3 bases: TGTGCCAGCTCACCAAGGACGGCTAACACTGAAGCTTTCTTT. V usage is TRBV18 and J usage is TRBJ1-1, with D hard to call. The CDR3 loop spans 14 amino acids. Looked up from germline, CDR1 is KGHSH and CDR2 is LQKENI. V dropped 2 bases and J dropped 2 bases, with 9 bases sitting between them.

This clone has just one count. The CDR3 loop reads CASSYYSSNTEAFF. The CDR3 nucleotides read TGTGCCAGCAGTTACTACTCTTCTAACACTGAAGCTTTCTTT. This rearrangement joins TRBV6-5 to TRBJ1-1; D remains ambiguous. Trimming left V 1 base short and J 2 bases short, with 8 bases between. Germline V gives CDR1 MNHEY, CDR2 SVGAGI. The CDR3 covers 14 residues.